This passage covers 18 T cell receptor beta chains from one sample sequenced in a study of blood T cell repertoires in COVID-19. Clones were sequenced by immunoSEQ multiplex PCR, and TCRdb holds only the in-frame ones, with some missing. This table has some 230,000 clones, 70% to 85% appearing once. Sequenced sample: PBMCs or T cells enriched from blood (not recorded which). The source of these receptors is a middle-aged woman with acute COVID-19.

The chain is built from TRBV6-2 or TRBV6-3 and TRBJ1-2; 7 nucleotides agree with TRBD1. From germline, CDR1 is MNHEY and CDR2 SVGEGT. The CDR3 loop spans 14 amino acids. The V and J ends lost 2 bases and 3 bases, in that order; junction bases with no gene match: 3. The CDR3 spells CASSYEGADYGYTF. DNA of the CDR3: TGTGCCAGCAGTTACGAGGGGGCGGACTATGGCTACACCTTC.

V is TRBV27 and J is TRBJ2-7, with D tentatively TRBD1 (7 bases). The CDR3 length is 13 residues. Germline V gene sequence: CDR1 MNHEY, CDR2 SMNVEV (reference sequence). Trimming took off 6 bases at V and 8 bases at J, with 17 bases between the two ends. CDR3 sequence reads: CASSRDSREKQYF. The CDR3 nucleotides are TGTGCCAGCAGCCGGGACAGCCGGGAGAAGCAGTACTTC.

The V gene is TRBV5-4, the J gene TRBJ1-3; D uncertain. Trimming stripped 2 bases from V and 4 bases from J, with 7 bases between. The CDR3 totals 13 residues. Germline V gene sequence: CDR1 SGHNT, CDR2 YYREEE (reference sequence). The CDR3 bases are TGTGCCAGCAGCTTTCCGGAGGGAAACACCATATATTTT. Protein: CASSFPEGNTIYF.

The rearrangement links TRBV19 to TRBJ1-5; 7 bases line up with TRBD1. There are 13 residues in the CDR3. The junction had 1 base not matched to a gene; V was cut back by 2 bases and J by 6 bases. From germline, CDR1 is LNHDA and CDR2 SQIVND (reference sequence). The CDR3 loop is CASSIQGGQPQHF. The CDR3 nucleotides read TGTGCCAGTAGTATACAGGGGGGTCAGCCCCAGCATTTT.

The chain uses TRBV28 and TRBJ2-7; 7 positions agree with TRBD1. This CDR3 has 13 amino acids. Germline CDR1 reads MDHEN; CDR2 reads SYDVKM. Trimming at V came to 5 bases and at J to 4 bases, leaving 5 bases not matched to a gene. This chain's CDR3 is CASSDNRGYEQYF. CDR3 in DNA: TGTGCCAGCAGTGACAACAGGGGATACGAGCAGTACTTC.

The genes are TRBV4-2 and TRBJ1-4, with 8 bases identical to TRBD1. The V and J ends lost 0 bases and 5 bases, in that order; junction bases with no gene match: 5. Germline V gene lookup returns CDR1 LGHNA and CDR2 YNFKEQ. The CDR3 is made up of 16 amino acids. The CDR3 is CASSQDPGQGNEKLFF. The CDR3 DNA sequence: TGTGCCAGCAGCCAAGATCCAGGACAGGGAAATGAAAAACTGTTTTTT.

This clone was recorded a few times. The chain is built from TRBV24-1 and TRBJ2-1, with 14 bases lining up with TRBD2. Germline values: CDR1 KGHDR, CDR2 SFDVKD. There are 18 residues in the CDR3. Trimming cost V 1 base and J 6 bases; bases outside gene matches: 7. In DNA form, the CDR3 reads TGTGCCACCAGTGATTTCGGACTAGCGGGAGGTAGAGGCAATGAGCAGTTCTTC. It codes for CATSDFGLAGGRGNEQFF.

The table lists this clone with a few counts. CDR3 residues: CSASPGEQFF. DNA for the CDR3: TGCAGTGCTAGCCCCGGGGAGCAGTTCTTC. The V call is TRBV20-1, the J call TRBJ2-1, with no clear D. The CDR3 runs 10 residues. The V and J ends lost 3 bases and 10 bases respectively, with 7 bases between them. Germline V CDR1 and CDR2: DFQATT, SNEGSKA (reference sequence).

This clone occurred once. The chain combines TRBV7-7 with TRBJ2-2; TRBD2 matches 11 bases. With 5 bases clipped from V and 0 bases from J, the junction kept 5 bases outside the gene matches. The CDR3 covers 17 residues. Germline V lookup: CDR1 SSHAT, CDR2 FNYEAQ (reference sequence). The DNA for the CDR3 is TGTGCCAGCAGCCTGCGACTAGCGGGGTCGAACACCGGGGAGCTGTTTTTT. Translation gives CASSLRLAGSNTGELFF.

The chain is built from TRBV7-8 and TRBJ2-1; D is perhaps TRBD1 (6 bases). The CDR3 loop spans 16 amino acids. Germline CDR1 is SGHVS and CDR2 is FQNEAQ. Between the trimmed V and J ends, which lost 4 bases and 6 bases, there was a span of 19 bases. The DNA of the CDR3 is TGTGCCAGCAGCTCGGCCCTGGCAGGGGTCGTCAATGAGCAGTTCTTC. Protein product: CASSSALAGVVNEQFF.

This clone was recorded a few times. The V call is TRBV18, the J call TRBJ1-5; 8 bases match TRBD1. The V and J ends lost 2 bases and 4 bases, in that order; junction bases with no gene match: 7. The CDR3 runs to 16 residues. Germline-derived CDR1 and CDR2 are KGHSH and LQKENI. The CDR3 spells CASSPTTGTGNQPQHF. Written as DNA, the CDR3 is TGTGCCAGCTCACCAACCACCGGGACAGGTAATCAGCCCCAGCATTTT.

This chain connects TRBV4-1 to TRBJ1-4, with 7 bases identical to TRBD1. The length of the CDR3 is 15 residues. With V trimmed by 0 bases and J by 8 bases, 6 bases remained unmatched. CDR1 is MGHRA, CDR2 YSYEKL, per germline. CDR3 sequence reads: CASSQDTGTAEKLFF. In DNA, the CDR3 is TGCGCCAGCAGCCAAGATACGGGGACAGCCGAAAAACTGTTTTTT.

The chain has TRBV24-1 and TRBJ1-4, with unresolved D. CDR1 is KGHDR and CDR2 is SFDVKD in the germline V gene. Trimming left V 2 bases short and J 5 bases short, with 11 bases between. The CDR3 is 15 residues long. CDR3 DNA sequence: TGTGCCACCAGTGATTCCCACCCGGGGAATGAAAAACTGTTTTTT. Translation: CATSDSHPGNEKLFF.

This clone was counted a single time. The gene calls are TRBV5-8 and TRBJ2-3; possibly TRBD2 for D (6 bases). V shed 0 bases and J shed 0 bases, with 8 bases lying between them. Germline loops: CDR1 SGHTS, CDR2 YDEGEE. The CDR3 consists of 15 residues. The CDR3 DNA is TGTGCCAGCAGCTTGGCCAGCGGGAGCACAGATACGCAGTATTTT. Translating gives CASSLASGSTDTQYF.

The chain has TRBV4-3 and TRBJ1-5, with D perhaps TRBD1 (5 bases). Trimming stripped 4 bases from V and 5 bases from J, with 15 bases between. Germline values: CDR1 LGHNA, CDR2 YSLEER. This CDR3 spans 15 amino acids. CDR3 DNA: TGCGCCAGCAGCCGCGGGACGGAGAGGTATCAGCCCCAGCATTTT. Translation: CASSRGTERYQPQHF.

J is TRBJ1-1 and V is TRBV2; weak D call: TRBD1 (6 bases). This CDR3 is built from 10 residues. The V gene lost 6 bases and the J gene lost 10 bases, with 9 bases spanning the gap. The germline CDR1 and CDR2 sequences are SNHLY and FYNNEI. CDR3 amino acids: CASRQGPAFF. The CDR3 DNA is TGTGCCAGCAGACAGGGACCAGCTTTCTTT.

The V and J genes are TRBV7-9 and TRBJ2-7; TRBD2 agrees at 9 bases. Trimming cost V 1 base and J 4 bases; bases outside gene matches: 2. CDR3 size: 14 residues. CDR1 is SEHNR and CDR2 is FQNEAQ in the germline V gene (reference sequence). CDR3 sequence (DNA): TGTGCCAGCAGCTTAGGGACTAGCGCTTACGAGCAGTACTTC. Protein product: CASSLGTSAYEQYF.

The rearrangement uses TRBV15 and TRBJ2-7; D is ambiguous. The CDR3 consists of 14 residues. Trimming stripped 1 base from V and 5 bases from J, with 12 bases between. Germline loops: CDR1 LNHNV, CDR2 YYDKDF (reference sequence). The DNA for the CDR3 is TGTGCCACCAGCAGAGTGGATAGCCGGGACGAGCAGTACTTC. It codes for CATSRVDSRDEQYF.